This entry is about one TCR beta chain. Which antigen it targets is not known. No base-level quality is on record; no much larger clone is a single base apart. The germline V gene sets CDR1 to SGDLS and CDR2 to YYNGEE. V ends up 4 bases short and J 5 bases short, with an unmatched junction base count of 6. The CDR3 measures 16 amino acids from cysteine to phenylalanine. Only the CDR3 portion is preserved as DNA: 48 bases, with reading frame beginning at the first base. This sample is drawn from a study of siplizumab effects on memory and regulatory T cells (dated by TCRdb to between 2019 and 2020). Some background on the complete study: The study examined how the anti-CD2 antibody siplizumab affects alloreactive T-cell subsets in allogeneic mixed lymphocyte reactions built from human PBMCs. The paper's findings and limits, for the study overall: For roughly 75-95% of proliferating CD4+ or CD8+ clones, no naive or memory phenotype could be assigned. Among mappable alloreactive CD4+ clones, an average Treg-derived fraction of approximately 73% was observed with siplizumab, compared with approximately 25% in control reactions. Siplizumab significantly reduced the cumulative frequency of alloreactive sequences traceable to unstimulated CD4+ memory T cells. Because sequences at frequencies below about 10^-5 were poorly captured, only a minor fraction of alloreactive clones could be mapped back to unstimulated subsets. The suppressive function of proliferating Tregs from siplizumab cultures was not functionally confirmed. Greater diversity appeared to be present in unstimulated naive T cells than in memory T cells, and a substantial contribution to the alloresponse seemed to be made by naive cells.

Unstimulated CD4+ memory cells were also sequenced in three donor pairs, together with CD4+ naive, CD8+ TEMRA, CD8+ naive and CD8+ effector memory subsets. Sorted unstimulated T cells and proliferating T cells recovered from mixed lymphocyte reactions underwent TCRbeta CDR3 sequencing. Fresh whole blood from ten HLA-typed healthy donors was used as the source from which PBMCs were isolated. Receptor amplification or capture employed the immunoSEQ multiplex PCR assay. Roughly 9.8 x 10^4 TCR templates per sample were assayed on the deep sequencing platform. Genomic DNA extracted from sorted T cells was the material used for TCRbeta CDR3 sequencing. Per the source publication's procedure: The R programming language was used for clonal analysis of TCRbeta CDR3 data. Alloreactive CD4+ and CD8+ clones were defined by comparing unstimulated samples with post-reaction CFSE-low samples. Regulatory or non-regulatory origin of alloreactive CD4+ clones was assigned by matching sequences to the sorted unstimulated Treg and non-Treg repertoires. Entries here come from immuneACCESS through TCRdb and include only in-frame sequences with V and J called. Some clones fail to appear in such tables; in the studies checked, an unresolved V gene covers under half of the shortfall, and the cause of the remainder is unknown. The V and J calls and clone size are taken from that table; D and trimming were inferred from the DNA. The sample table holds about 56,000 clones, of which around 98% were seen once. Of the sample, approximately 1% is held by the ten largest clones.

This receptor chain uses TRBV9 and TRBJ2-2; 12 nucleotides in the junction match TRBD1. This receptor was identified in a human donor in good health. The sequenced material came from naive CD8+ T cells sorted from blood. Read against the paper, the sample's cell subset or site label means: unstimulated naive T cells. The CDR3 here reads CASSIGTGGRTGELFF. The DNA sequence is as follows: TGTGCCAGCAGCATAGGGACAGGGGGCAGGACCGGGGAGCTGTTTTTT.